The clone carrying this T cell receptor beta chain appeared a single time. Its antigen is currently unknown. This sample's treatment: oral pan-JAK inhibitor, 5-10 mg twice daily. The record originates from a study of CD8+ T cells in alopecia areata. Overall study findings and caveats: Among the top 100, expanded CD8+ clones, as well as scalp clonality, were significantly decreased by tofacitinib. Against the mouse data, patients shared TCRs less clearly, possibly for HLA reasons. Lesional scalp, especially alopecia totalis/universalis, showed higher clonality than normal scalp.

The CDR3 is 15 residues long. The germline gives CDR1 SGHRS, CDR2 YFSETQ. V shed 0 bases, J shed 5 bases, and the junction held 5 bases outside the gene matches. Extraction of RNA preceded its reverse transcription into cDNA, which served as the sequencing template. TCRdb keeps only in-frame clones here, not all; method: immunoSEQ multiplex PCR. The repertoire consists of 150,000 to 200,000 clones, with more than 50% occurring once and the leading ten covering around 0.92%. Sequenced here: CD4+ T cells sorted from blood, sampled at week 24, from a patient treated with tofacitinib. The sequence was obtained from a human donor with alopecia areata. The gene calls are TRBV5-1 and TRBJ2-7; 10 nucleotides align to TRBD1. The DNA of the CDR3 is TGCGCCAGCAGCTTGGCGGGACAGGGGATCCACGAGCAGTACTTC. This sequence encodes CASSLAGQGIHEQYF.